This T cell receptor beta chain comes out of a study of beta chain features in type 1 diabetes. Study outcomes and limitations: Type 1 diabetes patients had TCRB CDR3s that were shorter (moderately but significantly so) in all four CD4+ subsets. Type 1 diabetes patients showed fewer insertions and more deletions at VDJ junctions.

This clone was detected only a few times. Its specificity is not known. Every isolated RNA sample was fully reverse transcribed, so sequencing captured expressed TCRB transcripts. The protocol was immunoSEQ multiplex PCR, while the TCRdb copy is restricted to in-frame clones and leaves out a portion. The sample has a few hundred thousand clones; 12% to 15% are singletons. The CDR3 extends over 14 amino acids. Germline CDR1 SGHAT, CDR2 FQNNGV. V lost 4 bases to trimming and J lost 7 bases; unmatched junction nucleotides: 6. The receptor was isolated from a man between 25 and 39 years old in good health. This chain links TRBV11-2 with TRBJ1-2, with 10 bases fitting TRBD1. Sequenced: central memory CD4+ T cells from blood. The CDR3 bases are TGTGCCAGCAGCTCGACAGGGGGCGCGCTTGGCTACACCTTC. This translates into CASSSTGGALGYTF.